Listed below are T cell receptor beta chains from one sample, sequenced in a study of radiotherapy plus CTLA-4 blockade in lung cancer. Profiled with immunoSEQ multiplex PCR; TCRdb holds only in-frame clones, not every one. The data show about 90,000 clones, about 80% seen once. The sample here was peripheral blood, taken from a patient treated with radiotherapy plus ipilimumab. The source is a human donor with non-small cell lung cancer that progressed on radiotherapy plus ipilimumab. CDR3s include the opening cysteine and the closing phenylalanine or tryptophan. The D gene is left open where the match is weak. Clone sizes are given selectively: once, few, many, or a class where the clone is expanded.

>TRBJ2-3|-|TRBV14|-
CASSQSGQDQYF
TGTGCCAGCAGCCAATCCGGGCAGGACCAGTATTTT
>TRBJ1-3|-|TRBV5-1|-
CASSLAGEGQSGNTIYF
TGCGCCAGCAGCTTGGCCGGGGAGGGCCAATCTGGAAACACCATATATTTT
>TRBJ1-2|-|TRBV20-1|-
CSAGDVYGYTF
TGCAGTGCGGGGGACGTCTATGGCTACACCTTC
>TRBJ2-3|-|TRBV4-2|-
CASSQITGTDTQYF
TGTGCCAGCAGCCAGATCACCGGCACAGATACGCAGTATTTT
>TRBJ2-7|TRBD1|TRBV11-2|-
CASSFGQVRSDEQYF
TGTGCCAGCAGTTTCGGACAGGTCCGATCTGACGAGCAGTACTTC
>TRBJ2-2|TRBD2|TRBV10-3|-
CAIRPAGVRSAGELFF
TGTGCCATCAGACCCGCGGGAGTTAGGAGCGCCGGGGAGCTGTTTTTT
>TRBJ2-1|TRBD2|TRBV7-9|-
CGTSGEQFF
TGTGGGACTAGCGGTGAGCAGTTCTTC
>TRBJ2-7|-|TRBV28|-
CASSLQGYEQYF
TGTGCCAGCAGTTTACAGGGGTACGAGCAGTACTTC
>TRBJ2-3|TRBD1|TRBV4-1|-
CASSQGGTGAPDTQYF
TGCGCCAGCAGCCAAGGAGGGACAGGGGCCCCGGATACGCAGTATTTT
>TRBJ2-5|-|TRBV5-1|-
CASSFRGIQETQYF
TGCGCCAGCAGCTTCCGGGGCATACAAGAGACCCAGTACTTC
>TRBJ2-5|TRBD1|TRBV9|-
CASSASLRGRETQYF
TGTGCCAGCAGCGCCTCCCTCAGGGGGCGAGAGACCCAGTACTTC
>TRBJ2-1|-|TRBV21-1|-
CASSPWTGRNEQFF
TGTGCCAGCAGCCCATGGACAGGGAGAAATGAGCAGTTCTTC
>TRBJ2-7|-|TRBV27|-
CASSRGSYEQYF
TGTGCCAGCAGTAGGGGTTCCTACGAGCAGTACTTC
>TRBJ2-3|TRBD2|TRBV14|-
CASSPRGGPTDTQYF
TGTGCCAGCAGCCCACGGGGGGGCCCCACAGATACGCAGTATTTT
>TRBJ2-3|-|TRBV18|few
CASSLDRSDTQYF
TGTGCCAGCTCACTTGACAGAAGCGATACGCAGTATTTT
>TRBJ2-2|TRBD2|TRBV5-4|-
CASSFRASGGRTNTGELFF
TGTGCCAGCAGCTTTCGGGCTAGCGGGGGCCGCACGAACACCGGGGAGCTGTTTTTT
>TRBJ1-3|TRBD1|TRBV25-1|-
CASDGTGDGNTIYF
TGTGCCAGCGACGGGACAGGGGACGGAAACACCATATATTTT
>TRBJ1-4|-|TRBV7-9|-
CASRKGGDEKLFF
TGTGCCAGCAGGAAAGGGGGAGATGAAAAACTGTTTTTT
>TRBJ1-6|TRBD1|TRBV7-2|-
CASSRGQASSYNSPLHF
TGTGCCAGCAGCCGCGGACAGGCTAGCTCCTATAATTCACCCCTCCACTTT
>TRBJ2-1|-|TRBV7-2|few
CASSLYPSFGEQFF
TGTGCCAGCAGCTTATACCCTAGCTTCGGTGAGCAGTTCTTC
>TRBJ2-2|-|TRBV11-3|-
CASSFNTGELFF
TGTGCCAGCAGCTTTAACACCGGGGAGCTGTTTTTT
>TRBJ1-1|TRBD1|TRBV10-3|-
CAISGTGGQAFF
TGTGCCATCAGCGGGACAGGGGGCCAAGCTTTCTTT
>TRBJ2-1|TRBD2|TRBV13|-
CASSLVLEGLRANEQFF
TGTGCCAGCAGCTTAGTATTGGAGGGACTAAGGGCCAATGAGCAGTTCTTC
>TRBJ1-2|-|TRBV18|once
CASSPTDSNYGYTF
TGTGCCAGCTCACCGACCGACAGTAACTATGGCTACACCTTC
>TRBJ2-7|TRBD1|TRBV5-1|once
CASSTGTGVGSYEQYF
TGCGCCAGCAGCACCGGGACAGGGGTCGGTTCCTACGAGCAGTACTTC
>TRBJ1-1|-|TRBV6-6|-
CASSHQSTANTEAFF
TGTGCCAGCAGTCACCAGTCAACTGCGAACACTGAAGCTTTCTTT
>TRBJ2-3|-|TRBV28|-
CASSLGDLGTDTQYF
TGTGCCAGCAGTTTAGGGGACCTGGGCACAGATACGCAGTATTTT
>TRBJ1-1|-|TRBV5-1|-
CASRPSEAADTEAFF
TGCGCCAGCAGACCTTCGGAGGCTGCGGACACTGAAGCTTTCTTT
>TRBJ1-2|-|TRBV19|once
CATREGYGYTF
TGTGCCACCCGGGAGGGCTATGGCTACACCTTC
>TRBJ2-3|-|TRBV9|-
CASSAQSRGGTDTQYF
TGTGCCAGCAGCGCCCAGTCTAGGGGGGGCACAGATACGCAGTATTTT
>TRBJ2-1|-|TRBV10-3|-
CAISESTTAEQFF
TGTGCCATCAGTGAGTCGACTACCGCAGAGCAGTTCTTC
>TRBJ2-1|-|TRBV10-2|-
CASSEAGREQFF
TGCGCCAGCAGTGAGGCGGGTCGTGAGCAGTTCTTC
>TRBJ1-2|-|TRBV19|-
CASSRGREVGGYTF
TGTGCCAGTAGTAGGGGCAGGGAAGTAGGAGGCTACACCTTC
>TRBJ1-1|-|TRBV7-9|-
CASSFLTGVNTEAFF
TGTGCCAGCAGCTTCCTCACAGGAGTAAACACTGAAGCTTTCTTT
>TRBJ2-1|-|TRBV27|-
CASSLWGDEQFF
TGTGCCAGCAGTTTATGGGGAGATGAGCAGTTCTTC
>TRBJ2-1|-|TRBV28|-
CASSTPTEQFF
TGTGCCAGCAGTACTCCGACTGAGCAGTTCTTC
>TRBJ2-7|TRBD2|TRBV25-1|-
CASRVTGTSGVVREQYF
TGTGCCAGCAGGGTCACCGGGACTAGCGGGGTCGTGAGAGAGCAGTACTTC
>TRBJ2-7|TRBD2|TRBV14|-
CASSQAAGRALEQYF
TGTGCCAGCAGCCAAGCGGCCGGGAGGGCCCTCGAGCAGTACTTC
>TRBJ2-3|-|TRBV21-1|once
CASSKGGPGVPDTQYF
TGTGCCAGCAGCAAAGGGGGACCCGGGGTCCCAGATACGCAGTATTTT
>TRBJ2-3|-|TRBV4-1|-
CASSQEPWPVATDTQYF
TGCGCCAGCAGCCAAGAGCCCTGGCCGGTGGCCACAGATACGCAGTATTTT
>TRBJ1-2|-|TRBV7-8|-
CASSPPGGRLEGYTF
TGTGCCAGCAGCCCTCCGGGAGGGAGGCTGGAAGGCTACACCTTC
>TRBJ2-6|-|TRBV5-1|-
CASSLYLSGANVLTF
TGCGCCAGCAGCTTGTACCTCTCGGGGGCCAACGTCCTGACTTTC
>TRBJ1-2|-|TRBV29-1|once
CSAGVNYGYTF
TGCAGCGCGGGGGTAAACTATGGCTACACCTTC
>TRBJ1-2|TRBD1|TRBV5-5|-
CASSLAQGAGGYTF
TGTGCCAGCAGCTTGGCCCAGGGGGCGGGTGGCTACACCTTC